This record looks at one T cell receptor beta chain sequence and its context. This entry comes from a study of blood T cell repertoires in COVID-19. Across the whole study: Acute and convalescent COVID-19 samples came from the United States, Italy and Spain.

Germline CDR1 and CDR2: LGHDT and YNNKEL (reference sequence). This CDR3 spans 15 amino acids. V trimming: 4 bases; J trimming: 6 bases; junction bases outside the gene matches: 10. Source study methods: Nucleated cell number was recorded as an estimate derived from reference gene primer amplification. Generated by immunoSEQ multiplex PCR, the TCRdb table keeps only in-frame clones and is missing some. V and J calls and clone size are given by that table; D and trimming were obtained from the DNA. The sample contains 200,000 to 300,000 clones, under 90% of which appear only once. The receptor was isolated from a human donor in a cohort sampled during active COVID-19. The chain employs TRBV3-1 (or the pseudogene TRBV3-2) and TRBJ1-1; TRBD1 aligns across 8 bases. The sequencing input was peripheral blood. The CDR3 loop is CASSPRQGRGPEAFF. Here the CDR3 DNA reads TGTGCCAGCAGCCCCCGACAGGGGCGAGGACCTGAAGCTTTCTTT.